This TCR beta chain derives from a study of blood T cell repertoires in COVID-19. At the level of the study: Donors in the United States, Italy and Spain gave samples during acute or convalescent COVID-19.

Sequencing used immunoSEQ multiplex PCR; TCRdb keeps in-frame clones, though not all of them. The sample has tens of thousands of clones, about 86% seen once. The source material was peripheral blood. This TCR was recovered from a woman aged 55-69 years with acute or convalescent COVID-19.

As DNA, the CDR3 is TGTGCCAGCAGCGCCGGACAGGGCTCCTACAATGAGCAGTTCTTC. Its protein is CASSAGQGSYNEQFF. The chain joins TRBV9 to TRBJ2-1, with 8 bases matching TRBD1. Germline CDR1 SGDLS, CDR2 YYNGEE. Losses at the gene ends were 3 bases for V and 0 bases for J; bases not matched to a gene: 2. This CDR3 region has 15 residues.